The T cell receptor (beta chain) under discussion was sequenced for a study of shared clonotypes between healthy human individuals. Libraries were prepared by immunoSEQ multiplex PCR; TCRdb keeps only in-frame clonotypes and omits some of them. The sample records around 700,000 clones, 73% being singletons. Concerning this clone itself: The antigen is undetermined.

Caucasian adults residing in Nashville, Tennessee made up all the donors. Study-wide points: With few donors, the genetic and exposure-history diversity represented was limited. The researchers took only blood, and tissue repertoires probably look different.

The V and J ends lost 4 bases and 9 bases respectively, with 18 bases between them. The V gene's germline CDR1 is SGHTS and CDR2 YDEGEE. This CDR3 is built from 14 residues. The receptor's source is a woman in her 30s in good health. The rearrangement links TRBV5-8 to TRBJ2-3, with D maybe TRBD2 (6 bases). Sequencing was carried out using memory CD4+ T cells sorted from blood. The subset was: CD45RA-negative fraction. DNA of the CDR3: TGTGCCAGCAGCACAGGCGGGGTGCAGGGAACGCAGTATTTT. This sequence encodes CASSTGGVQGTQYF.